Shown below are 3 T cell receptor beta chains from a single sample sequenced in a study of blood T cell repertoires in COVID-19. TCRdb keeps only in-frame clones here, not all; method: immunoSEQ multiplex PCR. Among about 200,000 clones listed, roughly 80% were seen once. Sequenced sample: peripheral blood. The origin of the receptors is a woman at least 80 years old with acute or convalescent COVID-19.

The chain uses TRBV7-8 and TRBJ1-2; no clear D gene. V was clipped by 5 bases and J by 4 bases, with 8 bases between them. The CDR3 is 12 residues long. Germline values: CDR1 SGHVS, CDR2 FQNEAQ. The chain's CDR3 is CASSPRSYGYTF. The CDR3 bases are TGTGCCAGCAGCCCCCGGTCCTATGGCTACACCTTC. The whole variable domain, remainder taken from reference TRBV7-8 and TRBJ1-2, is GAGVSQSPRYKVAKRGQDVALRCDPISGHVSLFWYQQALGQGPEFLTYFQNEAQLDKSGLPSDRFFAERPEGSVSTLKIQRTQQEDSAVYLCASSPRSYGYTFGSGTRLTVV.

The rearrangement links TRBV5-4 to TRBJ2-5, with a possible D match to TRBD1 (5 bases). The germline gives CDR1 SGHNT, CDR2 YYREEE (reference sequence). V was trimmed by 0 bases and J by 5 bases, leaving 5 bases between them. CDR3 length: 12 amino acids. CDR3 sequence reads: CASSLEGETQYF. Written as DNA, the CDR3 is TGTGCCAGCAGCTTGGAGGGGGAGACCCAGTACTTC.

V is TRBV19 and J is TRBJ1-4, with 8 bases identical to TRBD1. The CDR3 sequence is 15 residues long. Germline V gene sequence: CDR1 LNHDA, CDR2 SQIVND (reference sequence). V dropped 5 bases and J dropped 6; count of bases not matched to a gene: 8. DNA of the CDR3: TGTGCCAGTAGTTCCCGACAGGGGACGTATGAAAAACTGTTTTTT. As protein: CASSSRQGTYEKLFF.